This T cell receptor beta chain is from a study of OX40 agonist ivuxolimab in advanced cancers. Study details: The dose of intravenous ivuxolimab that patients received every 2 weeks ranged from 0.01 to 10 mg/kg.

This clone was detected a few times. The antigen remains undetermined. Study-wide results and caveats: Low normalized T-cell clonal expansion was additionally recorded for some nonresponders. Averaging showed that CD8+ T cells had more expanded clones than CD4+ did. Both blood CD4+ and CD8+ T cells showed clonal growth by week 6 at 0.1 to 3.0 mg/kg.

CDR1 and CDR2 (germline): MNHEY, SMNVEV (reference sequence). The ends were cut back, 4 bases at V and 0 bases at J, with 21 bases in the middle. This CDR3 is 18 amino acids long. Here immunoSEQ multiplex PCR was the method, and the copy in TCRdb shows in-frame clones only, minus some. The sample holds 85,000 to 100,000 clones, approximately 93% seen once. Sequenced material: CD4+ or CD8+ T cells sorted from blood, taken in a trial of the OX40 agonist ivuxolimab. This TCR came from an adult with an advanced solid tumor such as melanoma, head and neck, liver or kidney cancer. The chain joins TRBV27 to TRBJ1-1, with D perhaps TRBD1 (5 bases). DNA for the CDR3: TGTGCCAGCAGTTCCCTAAAAATTTCGACAGACATGAACACTGAAGCTTTCTTT. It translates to CASSSLKISTDMNTEAFF.